This T cell receptor (beta chain) was recorded in a study of cytomegalovirus exposure and HLA in healthy donors. These donors, healthy bone marrow donors, were studied. 13 Jbeta primers and 60 Vbeta primers were used for the PCR. Clones were read by immunoSEQ multiplex PCR, and TCRdb kept only the in-frame ones, dropping some. The sample holds about 120,000 clones, around three quarters seen once. Comment on this clone: Its antigen is currently unknown.

Broader study findings: Several of the most significant clusters were apparently associated with common viral pathogens in a later analysis. Within an earlier analysis, most TCR beta V segments proved productive either about 87% or about 30% of the time. Follow-up analysis later connected one missense variant in DCLRE1C with trimming of TCR beta V- and J-genes.

CDR1 SGDLS and CDR2 YYNGEE come from the germline V gene. The CDR3 contains 16 residues. The V end lost 3 bases, the J end lost 7 bases, and 20 bases lay between the germline ends. The chain is built from TRBV9 and TRBJ1-3, with D perhaps matching TRBD1 (6 bases). This sequence was found in a man between 40 and 49 years old in good health and CMV-seropositive. The sample was PBMCs. Written as DNA, the CDR3 is TGTGCCAGCAGCGCCGTTAAGCAGGGGTGGTGGAACACCATATATTTT. This encodes CASSAVKQGWWNTIYF.